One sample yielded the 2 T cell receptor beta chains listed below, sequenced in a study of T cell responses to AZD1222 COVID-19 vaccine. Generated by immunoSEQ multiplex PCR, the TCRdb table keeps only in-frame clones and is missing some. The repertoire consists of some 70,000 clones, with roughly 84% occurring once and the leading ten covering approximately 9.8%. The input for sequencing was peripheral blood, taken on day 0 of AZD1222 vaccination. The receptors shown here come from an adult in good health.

Here the CDR3 reads CASSPEGGGTEAFF. In nucleotides, the CDR3 is TGTGCCAGCTCACCGGAGGGGGGAGGTACTGAAGCTTTCTTT. The chain links TRBV18 to TRBJ1-1, with a possible D match to TRBD1 (6 bases). This CDR3 spans 14 amino acids. V lost 3 bases, J lost 5 bases, and 13 bases lay in between. Looked up from germline, CDR1 is KGHSH and CDR2 is LQKENI.

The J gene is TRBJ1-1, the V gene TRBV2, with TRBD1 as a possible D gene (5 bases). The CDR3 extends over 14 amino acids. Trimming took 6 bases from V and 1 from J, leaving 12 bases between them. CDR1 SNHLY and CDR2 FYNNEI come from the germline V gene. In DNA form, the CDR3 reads TGTGCCAGCAGCGCTATTGGGGCGAACACTGAAGCTTTCTTT. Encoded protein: CASSAIGANTEAFF. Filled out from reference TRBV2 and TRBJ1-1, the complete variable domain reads EPEVTQTPSHQVTQMGQEVILRCVPISNHLYFYWYRQILGQKVEFLVSFYNNEISEKSEIFDDQFSVERPDGSNFTLKIRSTKLEDSAMYFCASSAIGANTEAFFGQGTRLTVV.